This T cell receptor (beta chain) was retrieved from a study of T cell repertoires in cytomegalovirus infection. Study-level information: Alongside well-studied HLA-B-restricted CMV epitopes, recently identified HLA-C-restricted CMV epitopes were also used. From public TCR beta signatures came an indication of both CMV infection and matching HLA type.

Study-wide results and limits: The study found HLA-C-restricted CMV-specific TCR beta clonotypes dominating the ex vivo response.

Trimming removed 2 bases from V and 14 bases from J; junction bases left unmatched: 15. This CDR3 has 16 amino acids. The germline gives CDR1 MGHRA, CDR2 YSYEKL. TCRdb itself ran the reads through MiXCR, one entry per CDR3 protein. The sample gives 370,000 or so distinct CDR3 sequences, about a third of which show up once; about 13% is in the top ten. Points on this clonotype: Its antigen is not known.

The sequence was collected from a human donor in good health (CMV status not recorded). Some clones in this sample may be carry-over from other donors' samples. Sample: cultured PBMCs, taken from culture after CMV antigen stimulation. The J gene is TRBJ1-6, the V gene TRBV4-1; 7 bases line up with TRBD1. The CDR3 spells CASSQPRTGRSGSLHF. DNA of the CDR3: TGCGCCAGCAGCCAACCGAGGACAGGCCGTTCGGGGTCCCTCCACTTT.